This is a list of T cell receptor beta chains from one sample in a study of identical twins. One entry per CDR3 protein results from TCRdb running MiXCR on the 5' RACE reads. Of under 350,000 distinct CDR3 sequences in the sample, 7.5% to 9.5% were seen once. These data also featured in a second study, about yellow fever vaccine responses in identical twins.

Sample: CD8+ T cells sorted from blood. The receptors were sampled from a woman aged 18 to 35 in good health. Each CDR3 is given without its conserved first and last residue. A D gene is named only where the DNA matches it firmly.

d_gene	v_gene	j_gene	CDR3aa
TRBD2	TRBV27	TRBJ2-1	ASSLSPGLGEQF
NA	TRBV29-1	TRBJ2-7	SVVTESSYEQY
TRBD1	TRBV27	TRBJ2-7	ASSLGQGAKYEQY
NA	TRBV5-1	TRBJ2-3	ASSILAPDTDTQY
TRBD2	TRBV28	TRBJ2-3	ASSFRLAVTDTQY
NA	TRBV4-2	TRBJ2-1	ASRGARQF
NA	TRBV27	TRBJ2-7	ASSFERVGYEQY
NA	TRBV14	TRBJ2-3	ASSQEPHYRTGIITDTQY
NA	TRBV6-1	TRBJ2-6	ASSPGQTGANVLT
TRBD1	TRBV5-6	TRBJ2-4	ASSLYRGEAKNIQY
TRBD2	TRBV10-3	TRBJ2-5	AISGSLAGVGQETQY
NA	TRBV4-2	TRBJ2-1	ASSHLRDPEQF
NA	TRBV4-3	TRBJ1-2	ASSQDLEGVNGYT
TRBD2	TRBV12-3/TRBV12-4	TRBJ2-1	ASSVLAGGPSDEQF
NA	TRBV12-3/TRBV12-4	TRBJ1-1	ASSFLDSEAF
NA	TRBV6-2/TRBV6-3	TRBJ2-5	ASSYPGRETQY
NA	TRBV10-3	TRBJ2-5	AISEGGSGQETQY
NA	TRBV25-1	TRBJ1-1	ASRMGTEAF